This T cell receptor beta chain emerged from a study of monozygotic twins with inflammatory bowel disease. Study-wide results and limits: IBD-affected twins scored below their healthy co-twins in TCRbeta diversity (inverse Simpson). A single strong clonotype or signal linked to IBD was not supported. Separate T cell subtypes could not be resolved from one another.

Of note for this clonotype: Antigen unknown.

The CDR3 spans 15 residues. Germline CDR1 reads SEHNR; CDR2 reads FQNEAQ (reference sequence). No DNA is given; TCRdb re-called the 5' RACE reads and lists each CDR3 protein once. This sample's table reports under 200,000 distinct CDR3 sequences. RNA in its total form was extracted from whole blood, and T cells were not sorted. This chain uses TRBV7-9 with TRBJ2-5; with no DNA, the TCRdb D assignment of TRBD2 cannot be verified. This clonotype originated in a human donor with ulcerative colitis or Crohn's disease, or a healthy co-twin of an affected twin (not recorded which). The specimen was blood. CDR3 sequence: CASSLGDSGKETQYF.